Presented here are 20 T cell receptor beta chains from one specimen sequenced in a study of T cells in women clearing cervical HPV infection. This table comes from immunoSEQ multiplex PCR, and its TCRdb copy is limited to in-frame clones, with some not included. The specimen's table records about 45,000 clones. Sequencing used blood buffy coat. Source of these receptors: a woman between 18 and 69 years old with a cervical HPV16 infection that either progressed to CIN3+ or cleared (not recorded which).

About this clone itself: The sequenced fragment ends 3 residues before the CDR3 boundary, so the rest is inferred from the germline J gene. This sequence joins TRBV23-1 and TRBJ1-5; D call uncertain. TRBV23-1 is designated an ORF whose function remains uncertain. V lost 7 bases and J lost 6, with 7 bases in between. CDR3 length: 11 amino acids. The CDR3 sequence is CASTPGQPQHF. Partial CDR3 DNA: TGCGCCAGCACCCCCGGTCAGCCC.

Turning to this clone: The DNA ends 3 residues before the CDR3 does, and the rest of the CDR3 is filled in from the germline J gene. The rearrangement joins TRBV19 to TRBJ2-2; D unclear. The CDR3 has 14 residues. The germline V gene encodes CDR1 LNHDA and CDR2 SQIVND (reference sequence). CDR3: CASSVQVDNEKLFF. The sequenced part of the CDR3 DNA is TGTGCCAGTAGTGTGCAGGTGGATAATGAAAAG.

The covered CDR3 bases are TGTGCCAGTAGTAGGACAATCTCTAACTATGGC. Translating gives CASSRTISNYG. The CDR3, in full, reads CASSRTISNYGYTF. This chain uses TRBV19 with TRBJ1-2, with D possibly being TRBD1 (5 bases). The read stops 3 residues short of the end of the CDR3; the missing end is completed from the germline J gene. Germline V gene sequence: CDR1 LNHDA, CDR2 SQIVND (reference sequence). The V gene lost 4 bases and the J gene lost 0 bases, with 9 bases spanning the gap. This CDR3 contains 14 residues.

Remarks on this clone: The sequence runs out 3 residues before the end of the CDR3; the remainder is reconstructed from the germline J gene. The chain is built from TRBV7-9 and TRBJ1-5; D gene uncertain. This CDR3 comprises 15 residues. In germline, CDR1 is SEHNR, CDR2 FQNEAQ (reference sequence). Trimming removed 5 bases at V and 0 bases at J, with 11 bases between. CDR3 sequence reads: CASSEGHNSNQPQHF. CDR3 bases read: TGTGCCAGCAGCGAAGGGCATAATAGCAATCAGCCC. Filled out from reference TRBV7-9 and TRBJ1-5, the complete variable domain reads DTGVSQNPRHKITKRGQNVTFRCDPISEHNRLYWYRQTLGQGPEFLTYFQNEAQLEKSRLLSDRFSAERPKGSFSTLEIQRTEQGDSAMYLCASSEGHNSNQPQHFGDGTRLSIL.

As concerns this clone: With the read ending 3 residues before the CDR3 end, the germline J gene is used to fill in that end. The J gene is TRBJ1-2, the V gene TRBV7-9; TRBD1 matches at 8 bases. This CDR3 is built from 15 residues. Per the germline V gene, CDR1 is SEHNR and CDR2 is FQNEAQ (reference sequence). The V and J ends lost 0 bases and 6 bases, in that order; junction bases with no gene match: 6. The CDR3 DNA, read in part, is TGTGCCAGCAGCTTAGCGCAGGGGGCGGTTGATGGC. Translation: CASSLAQGAVDG. The entire CDR3 protein reads CASSLAQGAVDGYTF.

In the case of this clone: The read terminates 3 residues ahead of where the CDR3 ends, so the germline J gene completes it. The rearrangement uses TRBV5-4 and TRBJ1-5; D gene uncertain. This CDR3 spans 14 amino acids. Germline-derived CDR1 and CDR2 are SGHNT and YYREEE (reference sequence). Trimming pared 0 bases from V and 5 bases from J, leaving 9 bases between. CDR3 bases read: TGTGCCAGCAGCTTGGAAGGAGCGGATCAGCCC. Protein: CASSLEGADQP. From start to end, the CDR3 is CASSLEGADQPQHF.

Concerning this clone: Coverage ceases 3 residues before the CDR3 finishes, and the germline J gene fills in the end. This sequence joins TRBV14 and TRBJ2-7; the D is unclear. This CDR3 has 12 amino acids. Germline lookup yields CDR1 SGHDN and CDR2 FVKESK. The V end was cut by 4 bases, the J end by 1 base, with 5 bases between. The CDR3 bases that were read are TGTGCCAGCAGCCCCCAGTCCTACGAG. Amino acid sequence: CASSPQSYE. The full CDR3 protein is CASSPQSYEQYF.

Points on this clone: The read terminates 3 residues ahead of where the CDR3 ends, so the germline J gene completes it. The chain uses TRBV10-2 and TRBJ1-4, with TRBD1 matching over 8 bases. Looked up from germline, CDR1 is WSHSY and CDR2 is SAAADI. The CDR3 spans 14 residues. J lost 7 bases, V lost 7 bases, and 8 bases had no gene match. CDR3 DNA, as far as it was read: TGCGCCAGCAACGGACAGGGATTCATTGAAAAA. It codes for CASNGQGFIEK. The full CDR3 protein reads CASNGQGFIEKLFF.

Worth noting for this clone: The CDR3 extends 3 residues past the end of the read, so its final part is completed from the germline J gene. The chain recombines TRBV20-1 with TRBJ1-6; the D gene is possibly TRBD1 (5 bases). There are 12 residues in the CDR3. Trimming removed 2 bases from V and 11 bases from J, with 10 bases in between. Germline CDR1 and CDR2: DFQATT and SNEGSKA (reference sequence). The CDR3 region is CSARFDSPPLHF. Partial CDR3 DNA: TGCAGTGCTAGATTCGACAGTCCACCC.

A word on this clone: The sequenced fragment ends 3 residues before the CDR3 boundary, so the rest is inferred from the germline J gene. The rearrangement links TRBV12-3 or TRBV12-4 to TRBJ1-6, with TRBD1 matching 9 bases. The CDR3 is made up of 15 amino acids. V lost 5 bases, J lost 9 bases, and 8 bases stayed unmatched. The CDR3 is CASSPTGGQSSPLHF. Partial CDR3 DNA: TGTGCCAGCAGTCCAACAGGGGGCCAGAGTTCACCC.

About this clone: The read gets to within 3 residues of the CDR3 end, and the germline J gene fills in the rest. The J gene is TRBJ1-5, the V gene TRBV19, with TRBD1 identical over 11 bases. This CDR3 is 15 amino acids long. Germline trimming cut 6 bases from V and 7 bases from J; bases unmatched to any gene: 8. Germline lookup yields CDR1 LNHDA and CDR2 SQIVND (reference sequence). CDR3 region: CASSYRDRGDQPQHF. The CDR3 bases that were read are TGTGCCAGTAGCTACCGGGACAGGGGGGACCAGCCC.

Of note for this clone: The DNA ends 3 residues before the CDR3 does, and the rest of the CDR3 is filled in from the germline J gene. This chain links TRBV18 with TRBJ1-1, with 9 bases that match TRBD1. The CDR3 is 15 amino acids. Germline CDR1 is KGHSH and CDR2 is LQKENI. The CDR3 region is CASSRDRVGTYEAFF. CDR3 DNA (partial): TGTGCCAGCTCACGGGACAGGGTTGGGACCTACGAG.

With regard to this clone: Read sequence stops 3 residues before the CDR3 end, and the germline J gene provides the missing end. The chain links TRBV5-1 to TRBJ1-1; 10 nucleotides match TRBD1. This CDR3 is built from 15 residues. The V and J ends lost 5 bases and 6 bases, in that order; junction bases with no gene match: 10. Germline CDR1 reads SGHRS; CDR2 reads YFSETQ. This chain's CDR3 is CASRHGRDRGPEAFF. The CDR3 bases that were read are TGCGCCAGCAGACACGGCCGGGACAGGGGACCTGAA.

Details on this clone: Read sequence stops 3 residues before the CDR3 end, and the germline J gene provides the missing end. V usage is TRBV7-6 and J usage is TRBJ2-3; the match to TRBD1 covers 7 bases. This CDR3 region has 14 residues. Per the germline V gene, CDR1 is SGHVS and CDR2 is FNYEAQ. CDR3: CASSLGGGIETQYF. The sequenced CDR3 bases are TGTGCCAGCAGCTTAGGAGGGGGCATCGAGACG.

The CDR3 loop reads CASSSSFAGNEQFF. CDR3 DNA, as far as it was read: TGCGCCAGCAGCTCCTCCTTCGCCGGCAATGAG. V usage is TRBV5-1 and J usage is TRBJ2-1; no reliable D call. The read gets to within 3 residues of the CDR3 end, and the germline J gene fills in the rest. The CDR3 spans 14 residues. In germline, CDR1 is SGHRS, CDR2 YFSETQ. The V end lost 3 bases, the J end lost 6 bases, and 13 bases lay between the germline ends.

Notes on this clone: The CDR3 goes on 3 residues after the read ends, and that part is filled in from the germline J gene. The J gene is TRBJ1-6, the V gene TRBV10-1; no definite D call. Germline V gene sequence: CDR1 WNHNN, CDR2 SYGVQD (reference sequence). Trimming took 6 bases from V and 7 from J, leaving 10 bases between them. The CDR3 runs to 13 residues. The CDR3 bases that were read are TGCGCCAGCAGGCAAACACCCAATTCACCC. Its translation is CASRQTPNSP. Given in full, the CDR3 is CASRQTPNSPLHF.

On this clone itself: The DNA ends 3 residues before the CDR3 does, and the rest of the CDR3 is filled in from the germline J gene. The genes are TRBV5-6 and TRBJ1-2, with D tentatively TRBD1 (6 bases). The germline V gene has CDR1 SGHDT and CDR2 YYEEEE. The V end was cut by 2 bases, the J end by 4 bases, with 12 bases between. The CDR3 covers 14 residues. The CDR3: CASSLRDNPYGYTF. The sequenced CDR3 bases are TGTGCCAGCAGCTTACGGGACAACCCCTATGGC. The full variable domain, with the rest looked up from reference TRBV5-6 and TRBJ1-2, is DAGVTQSPTHLIKTRGQQVTLRCSPKSGHDTVSWYQQALGQGPQFIFQYYEEEERQRGNFPDRFSGHQFPNYSSELNVNALLLGDSALYLCASSLRDNPYGYTFGSGTRLTVV.

Worth noting for this clone: Sequencing ends 3 residues short of the CDR3 end; the germline J gene provides the rest. This chain connects TRBV2 to TRBJ2-2, with 8 bases fitting TRBD2. In germline, CDR1 is SNHLY, CDR2 FYNNEI. This CDR3 has 14 residues. The CDR3 protein is CASSGGASNEKLFF. The sequenced part of the CDR3 DNA is TGTGCCAGCAGCGGGGGGGCGTCGAATGAAAAG.

For this clone: The read comes to an end 3 residues before the CDR3 does, leaving the germline J gene to fill in the end. The genes are TRBV5-6 and TRBJ1-2; D remains ambiguous. Trimming removed 4 bases from V and 6 bases from J, with 7 bases in between. The CDR3 covers 11 residues. Germline V gene sequence: CDR1 SGHDT, CDR2 YYEEEE. The CDR3 sequence: CASSRTDGYTF. The DNA read from the CDR3 is TGTGCCAGCAGCCGAACAGATGGC.

A word on this clone: Read data end 3 residues before the CDR3 end; the end is taken from the germline J gene. The chain has TRBV19 and TRBJ1-2; tentative D call: TRBD1 (6 bases). Looked up from germline, CDR1 is LNHDA and CDR2 is SQIVND (reference sequence). V shed 8 bases and J shed 7 bases, with 17 bases lying between them. CDR3 size: 13 residues. This CDR3 reads CASHAGAQGGYTF. Incomplete CDR3 DNA: TGTGCCAGTCATGCGGGGGCGCAAGGTGGC. Based on the CDR3 plus reference TRBV19 and TRBJ1-2, the full variable domain is DGGITQSPKYLFRKEGQNVTLSCEQNLNHDAMYWYRQDPGQGLRLIYYSQIVNDFQKGDIAEGYSVSREKKESFPLTVTSAQKNPTAFYLCASHAGAQGGYTFGSGTRLTVV.